The 30 T cell receptor beta chains given below trace back to one sample, sequenced in a study of T cell responses to AZD1222 COVID-19 vaccine. The method was immunoSEQ multiplex PCR; TCRdb's version includes in-frame clones alone and lacks a portion of them. Of about 130,000 clones detected, roughly 92% appear once; the ten largest clones hold 0.85% to 1.3%. The source was peripheral blood, collected 28 days after the second AZD1222 dose. All receptors derive from an adult who received the AZD1222 COVID-19 vaccine.

The chain couples TRBV27 to TRBJ2-7; TRBD1 agrees at 9 bases. Per germline, CDR1 MNHEY and CDR2 SMNVEV (reference sequence). This CDR3 has 17 amino acids. Losses at the gene ends were 5 bases for V and 3 bases for J; bases not matched to a gene: 14. This CDR3 reads CASSQYGPGTGFYEQYF. CDR3 DNA: TGTGCCAGCAGTCAGTATGGGCCCGGGACAGGGTTCTACGAGCAGTACTTC.

The J gene is TRBJ1-2, the V gene TRBV24-1; possible D gene TRBD1, 5 bases. V was trimmed by 6 bases and J by 4 bases, leaving 20 bases between them. Germline V lookup: CDR1 KGHDR, CDR2 SFDVKD. The CDR3 sequence is 16 residues long. The CDR3 loop is CATSPGGGTEIYGYTF. The CDR3 nucleotides are TGTGCCACCAGTCCCGGGGGGGGGACCGAAATCTATGGCTACACCTTC.

The genes are TRBV7-3 and TRBJ2-7; 13 bases line up with TRBD2. Germline values: CDR1 SGHTA, CDR2 FQGTGA. The CDR3 is made up of 18 amino acids. Losses at the gene ends were 1 base for V and 2 bases for J; bases not matched to a gene: 8. The CDR3 region is CASSLKGLAGYCPYEQYF. Written as DNA, the CDR3 is TGTGCCAGCAGCTTAAAGGGACTAGCGGGATACTGCCCCTACGAGCAGTACTTC.

The J gene is TRBJ2-2, the V gene TRBV5-1, with D possibly being TRBD1 (6 bases). V lost 3 bases and J 5 bases, leaving 11 bases between the germline ends. CDR3 size: 14 residues. Germline V gene sequence: CDR1 SGHRS, CDR2 YFSETQ. This chain's CDR3 is CASSSGDVTGELFF. CDR3 coding DNA: TGCGCCAGCAGCTCAGGGGATGTGACCGGGGAGCTGTTTTTT. Combining the CDR3 with reference TRBV5-1 and TRBJ2-2 gives the whole variable domain KAGVTQTPRYLIKTRGQQVTLSCSPISGHRSVSWYQQTPGQGLQFLFEYFSETQRNKGNFPGRFSGRQFSNSRSEMNVSTLELGDSALYLCASSSGDVTGELFFGEGSRLTVL.

The CDR3 sequence is CASSERRTIGNEQFF. As DNA, the CDR3 is TGTGCCAGCAGTGAAAGGAGGACTATCGGCAATGAGCAGTTCTTC. The rearrangement joins TRBV6-1 to TRBJ2-1; possible D gene TRBD2, 6 bases. Germline V gene data show CDR1 as MNHNS and CDR2 as SASEGT. Trimming cost V 2 bases and J 6 bases, with 14 bases left between them. The CDR3 covers 15 residues.

The chain is built from TRBV7-2 and TRBJ2-7; perhaps TRBD1 as D (6 bases). The CDR3 sequence is 13 residues long. Per the germline V gene, CDR1 is SGHTA and CDR2 is FQGNSA. V was clipped by 3 bases and J by 4 bases, with 10 bases between them. CDR3 sequence: CASSLQQGYEQYF. The CDR3 DNA is TGTGCCAGCAGCTTGCAACAGGGATACGAGCAGTACTTC.

The J gene is TRBJ2-7, the V gene TRBV6-5; tentatively, D is TRBD1 or TRBD2 (5 bases each). Deletions cut 7 bases from V and 7 bases from J, with 23 bases between. The CDR3 covers 15 residues. Germline loops: CDR1 MNHEY, CDR2 SVGAGI. CDR3 nucleotides: TGTGCCAGCACGGAGGCAGGGAACAGCCTAGGGGAGCAGTACTTC. Protein sequence: CASTEAGNSLGEQYF.

This clone was detected a few times. The chain couples TRBV9 to TRBJ1-3; no definite D call. V gave up 6 bases and J gave up 0 bases, with 10 bases separating them. The germline gives CDR1 SGDLS, CDR2 YYNGEE. This CDR3 comprises 14 residues. The CDR3 DNA reads as TGTGCCAGCACCCGGTCCTCCTCTGGAAACACCATATATTTT. This translates into CASTRSSSGNTIYF.

The rearrangement links TRBV18 to TRBJ1-5; 10 bases map to TRBD1. The CDR3 consists of 14 residues. From germline, CDR1 is KGHSH and CDR2 LQKENI. V was clipped by 5 bases and J by 7 bases; unmatched bases: 5. The CDR3 region is CASSYGTGDQPQHF. CDR3 bases: TGTGCCAGCTCATACGGGACAGGGGACCAGCCCCAGCATTTT.

The genes are TRBV19 and TRBJ2-7, with 10 bases lining up with TRBD1. The CDR3 runs to 14 residues. The J segment lost 7 bases and the V segment lost 5 bases, leaving 8 bases of the junction unmatched. The V gene's germline CDR1 is LNHDA and CDR2 SQIVND (reference sequence). The CDR3 DNA follows: TGTGCCAGTAGTTTCCGGGACAGGGGCATGGAGCAGTACTTC. Amino acids: CASSFRDRGMEQYF.

The chain couples TRBV19 to TRBJ1-2; D is ambiguous. Trimming removed 2 bases at V and 0 bases at J, with 7 bases between. The CDR3 spans 14 residues. The V gene's germline CDR1 is LNHDA and CDR2 SQIVND (reference sequence). CDR3 nucleotide sequence: TGTGCCAGTAGTATATCGGAGGCTAACTATGGCTACACCTTC. Its protein product is CASSISEANYGYTF.

V is TRBV21-1 and J is TRBJ1-5; the listed D gene, TRBD1, was not tested against the DNA. TRBV21-1 constitutes a pseudogene. CDR3 length: 14 amino acids. Written as DNA, the CDR3 is TGTGCCAGCAGCACCCAGGGGAAGGAGCAGCCCCAGCATTTT. Translated: CASSTQGKEQPQHF.

In DNA, the CDR3 is TGTGCCAGCAGTTACTCGGACAGGGGACGCGACGAGCAGTACTTC. Its translation is CASSYSDRGRDEQYF. The V call is TRBV6-2 or TRBV6-3, the J call TRBJ2-7, with 9 bases lining up with TRBD1. The junction had 5 bases not matched to a gene; V was cut back by 0 bases and J by 5 bases. The CDR3 has 15 residues. From germline, CDR1 is MNHEY and CDR2 SVGEGT.

The J gene is TRBJ1-6, the V gene TRBV9; D gene unclear. Trimming cost V 0 bases and J 7 bases, with 8 bases left between them. The CDR3 is made up of 14 amino acids. Germline V lookup: CDR1 SGDLS, CDR2 YYNGEE. CDR3 coding DNA: TGTGCCAGCAGCGTAGCGGCGGGCAATTCACCCCTCCACTTT. Residues: CASSVAAGNSPLHF.

With respect to this clone: This CDR3 fails to terminate in the conserved phenylalanine or tryptophan, so it likely reflects a read error. This rearrangement joins TRBV28 to TRBJ2-7; D uncertain. Per germline, CDR1 MDHEN and CDR2 SYDVKM. Trimming cost V 3 bases and J 3 bases, with 6 bases left between them. The CDR3 sequence is 12 residues long. CDR3 in amino acids: CASSFSSYEQYL. CDR3 DNA: TGTGCCAGCAGTTTTAGTAGCTACGAGCAGTACCTC.

The V and J genes are TRBV25-1 and TRBJ2-1; 8 bases match TRBD1. Losses at the gene ends were 1 base for V and 1 base for J; bases not matched to a gene: 0. Germline-derived CDR1 and CDR2 are MGHDK and SYGVNS. This CDR3 comprises 15 residues. This chain's CDR3 is CASSEWTGSYNEQFF. CDR3 nucleotide sequence: TGTGCCAGCAGTGAATGGACAGGGTCCTACAATGAGCAGTTCTTC.

This sequence joins TRBV6-2 or TRBV6-3 and TRBJ2-1; 9 nucleotides match TRBD2. This CDR3 is 18 amino acids long. CDR1 MNHEY and CDR2 SVGEGT come from the germline V gene. V shed 5 bases, J shed 5 bases, and the junction held 16 bases outside the gene matches. CDR3 nucleotide sequence: TGTGCCAGCAGTCAATTAGCGGGGGAGACCCCTTGGGACAATGAGCAGTTCTTC. Translated: CASSQLAGETPWDNEQFF.

The chain has TRBV5-1 and TRBJ2-3; D possibly uses TRBD1 or TRBD2 (5 bases each). Trimming removed 4 bases from V and 6 bases from J, with 21 bases in between. CDR1 and CDR2 (germline): SGHRS, YFSETQ. The CDR3 runs to 16 residues. In DNA, the CDR3 is TGCGCCAGCAGCCAGCTCGGGGACCCGCGTCAGGATACGCAGTATTTT. Its protein is CASSQLGDPRQDTQYF.

The gene calls are TRBV6-2 or TRBV6-3 and TRBJ1-5; D perhaps matches TRBD1 (5 bases). The CDR3 sequence is 14 residues long. The germline V and J ends were trimmed by 6 bases and 0 bases, with 9 bases remaining between them. Germline V lookup: CDR1 MNHEY, CDR2 SVGEGT. The CDR3 loop reads CASSRDDSNQPQHF. In DNA, the CDR3 is TGTGCCAGCAGCCGGGACGATAGCAATCAGCCCCAGCATTTT.

The CDR3 sequence is CATSRDQGYYNEQFF. In nucleotides, the CDR3 is TGTGCCACCAGCAGAGATCAGGGCTACTACAATGAGCAGTTCTTC. The chain links TRBV15 to TRBJ2-1, with a tentative D call TRBD1 (5 bases). The CDR3 spans 15 residues. Looked up from germline, CDR1 is LNHNV and CDR2 is YYDKDF (reference sequence). The ends were cut back, 0 bases at V and 3 bases at J, with 9 bases in the middle.

The rearrangement links TRBV20-1 to TRBJ1-2; no firm D call. CDR1 is DFQATT, CDR2 SNEGSKA, per germline (reference sequence). This CDR3 comprises 11 residues. V was shortened by 5 bases and J by 6 bases, with 10 bases between the two germline ends. The CDR3 reads CSAGRINGYTF. The CDR3 region has the DNA TGCAGTGCTGGACGCATAAATGGCTACACCTTC.

The rearrangement uses TRBV7-2 and TRBJ1-4, with D possibly matching TRBD1 (6 bases). The germline CDR1 and CDR2 sequences are SGHTA and FQGNSA. The CDR3 extends over 14 amino acids. V was shortened by 5 bases and J by 5 bases, with 12 bases between the two germline ends. As DNA, the CDR3 is TGTGCCAGCAGCAGATACGGACAGAATGAAAAACTGTTTTTT. Translation gives CASSRYGQNEKLFF.

The rearrangement uses TRBV2 and TRBJ2-2, with a possible D match to TRBD1 (5 bases). V lost 0 bases, J lost 9 bases, and 11 bases lay in between. The length of the CDR3 is 14 residues. Germline V CDR1 and CDR2: SNHLY, FYNNEI. In nucleotides, the CDR3 is TGTGCCAGCAGTGAAGCGGGGCTTACCAGGGAGCTGTTTTTT. Amino acid sequence: CASSEAGLTRELFF.

The chain recombines TRBV10-3 with TRBJ1-2; 8 positions agree with TRBD1. Germline V gene data show CDR1 as ENHRY and CDR2 as SYGVKD. The CDR3 extends over 15 amino acids. V gave up 3 bases and J gave up 5 bases; unmatched junction bases: 8. The CDR3 nucleotides are TGTGCCATCAGTGATACAGGGGGGAATGGGTATGGCTACACCTTC. Translating it yields CAISDTGGNGYGYTF.

CDR3 DNA sequence: TGTGCCAGCAGTCTATGGGGAGGGAGCACAGATACGCAGTATTTT. Encoded protein: CASSLWGGSTDTQYF. The chain joins TRBV2 to TRBJ2-3; 7 nucleotides match TRBD2. This CDR3 region has 15 residues. Germline trimming cut 5 bases from V and 0 bases from J; bases unmatched to any gene: 5. CDR1 is SNHLY and CDR2 is FYNNEI in the germline V gene.

This chain links TRBV9 with TRBJ2-7, with 11 nucleotides matching TRBD2. Per germline, CDR1 SGDLS and CDR2 YYNGEE. The CDR3 extends over 18 amino acids. V lost 0 bases and J lost 0; bases outside the gene matches: 8. The CDR3 region has the DNA TGTGCCAGCAGCGTAGGCCTAGCGGGGGGTTCGAGCTCCTACGAGCAGTACTTC. It translates to CASSVGLAGGSSSYEQYF.

V gene TRBV5-1 combines with J gene TRBJ2-1; TRBD2 aligns across 7 bases. Germline-derived CDR1 and CDR2 are SGHRS and YFSETQ. The J segment lost 6 bases and the V segment lost 0 bases, leaving 6 bases of the junction unmatched. This CDR3 has 15 residues. CDR3 DNA: TGCGCCAGCAGCTTGGCCCCGACTAGCCGCAATGAGCAGTTCTTC. Translating it yields CASSLAPTSRNEQFF. The whole variable domain, remainder taken from reference TRBV5-1 and TRBJ2-1, is KAGVTQTPRYLIKTRGQQVTLSCSPISGHRSVSWYQQTPGQGLQFLFEYFSETQRNKGNFPGRFSGRQFSNSRSEMNVSTLELGDSALYLCASSLAPTSRNEQFFGPGTRLTVL.

The chain joins TRBV27 to TRBJ2-7; unclear D gene. Per the germline V gene, CDR1 is MNHEY and CDR2 is SMNVEV (reference sequence). CDR3 length: 15 residues. V dropped 6 bases and J dropped 4 bases, with 19 bases sitting between them. The CDR3 sequence: CASRPGSLLPYEQYF. CDR3 coding DNA: TGTGCCAGCAGGCCAGGATCCCTCCTTCCGTACGAGCAGTACTTC.

This chain links TRBV6-6 with TRBJ1-2; TRBD1 might be the D (5 bases). Trimming left V 4 bases short and J 4 bases short, with 10 bases between. The CDR3 is 13 amino acids. Germline V gene lookup returns CDR1 MNHNY and CDR2 SVGAGI (reference sequence). The CDR3 region is CASSFRGAYGYTF. The CDR3 coding sequence is TGTGCCAGCAGTTTCCGGGGCGCCTATGGCTACACCTTC.

The chain is built from TRBV4-3 and TRBJ2-1; the D call may be TRBD1 or TRBD2 (5 bases each). The CDR3 extends over 16 amino acids. Trimming shortened V by 3 bases and J by 9 bases, and 21 bases separated the two germline ends. Per germline, CDR1 LGHNA and CDR2 YSLEER. Written as DNA, the CDR3 is TGCGCCAGCAGCCAGGGCGCCGGGACGGTGATAAGTGAGCAGTTCTTC. Residues: CASSQGAGTVISEQFF.